In this sample, the clone carrying this T cell receptor beta chain turned up many times. This sample was included in a study of glioma-infiltrating T cells. Amplification of TCR alpha and beta CDR3 regions from RNA used iRepertoire nested multiplex PCR. TCRdb reprocessed the multiplex PCR reads via MiXCR and lists one record per CDR3 protein. The sample yields roughly 200,000 distinct CDR3 sequences, over 30% seen once. Trimming stripped 5 bases from V and 5 bases from J, with 13 bases between. The CDR3 has 14 residues. The V gene's germline CDR1 is MNHEY and CDR2 SMNVEV (reference sequence). Sequenced: glioma tissue, nonneoplastic brain tissue, or PBMCs (not recorded which). This TCR was sampled from a human donor with low-grade glioma or glioblastoma, undergoing nonglioma brain surgery, or in good health (not recorded which). This chain uses TRBV27 with TRBJ1-5; the D gene is possibly TRBD1 (5 bases). Written as DNA, the CDR3 is TGTGCCAGCAGTCCCCAGGGAGGGTATCAGCCCCAGCATTTT. Encoded protein: CASSPQGGYQPQHF.